This T cell receptor (beta chain) was retrieved from a study of technical replicates of blood from a handful of donors. Generated by immunoSEQ multiplex PCR, the TCRdb table keeps only in-frame clones and is missing some. The sample shows 98,000 or so clones, 95% of them seen only once. Germline lookup yields CDR1 WSHSY and CDR2 SAAADI. With 5 bases removed from V and 6 bases from J, the gap between germline ends came to 20 bases. The CDR3 contains 15 residues. The chain has TRBV10-2 and TRBJ2-7, with D possibly being TRBD1 or TRBD2 (9 bases each). The source material was T cells isolated from PBMCs. This sequence was found in a human donor in good health. CDR3 in DNA: TGCGCCAGCAGTTTGGGACAGGGAGCGGGGGGCGAGCAGTACTTC. This sequence encodes CASSLGQGAGGEQYF.